These 12 T cell receptor beta chains were sequenced from one sample in a study of T-cell memory formation after mild COVID-19. TCRdb analysed the 5' RACE reads with MiXCR anew, one entry per CDR3 protein. The sample includes around 390,000 distinct CDR3 sequences, 15% to 20% of them seen just once. The sample was PBMCs or a T cell subset sorted from them (not recorded which). These receptors were taken from a man aged 18 to 29 who had mild COVID-19 (a few samples of this study predate the infection). Cell type and time point are not known.

The genes are TRBV12-3 or TRBV12-4 and TRBJ2-1; D is uncertain. This CDR3 contains 15 residues. V was clipped by 6 bases and J by 0 bases, with 12 bases between them. For the CDR3, the DNA is TGTGCCAGCAGCTCCAGTGAGCACTCCTACAATGAGCAGTTCTTC. The encoded protein is CASSSSEHSYNEQFF.

The CDR3 reads CASSYQRGGGETQYF. The DNA of the CDR3 is TGTGCCAGCAGCTACCAGCGGGGGGGTGGGGAGACCCAGTACTTC. The chain combines TRBV7-2 with TRBJ2-5, with 10 bases identical to TRBD2. J gave up 5 bases and V 4 bases, and 7 bases lay outside the gene matches. CDR3 length equals 15 residues. Germline CDR1 reads SGHTA; CDR2 reads FQGNSA.

This chain connects TRBV4-3 to TRBJ2-1; TRBD2 aligns across 8 bases. V lost 0 bases, J lost 6 bases, and 13 bases stayed unmatched. In germline, CDR1 is LGHNA, CDR2 YSLEER. CDR3 length equals 18 residues. CDR3 residues: CASSQDHAGGSRGNEQFF. The CDR3 DNA is TGCGCCAGCAGCCAAGATCATGCGGGAGGTAGTAGGGGCAATGAGCAGTTCTTC.

V gene TRBV7-2 combines with J gene TRBJ2-7; 11 nucleotides align to TRBD1. V was clipped by 1 base and J by 4 bases; unmatched bases: 3. This CDR3 has 15 amino acids. Germline loops: CDR1 SGHTA, CDR2 FQGNSA. Written as DNA, the CDR3 is TGTGCCAGCAGCTTAGGGACAGGGGGCTGGTACGAGCAGTACTTC. Protein: CASSLGTGGWYEQYF.

The table lists this clonotype with a few counts. The chain combines TRBV5-1 with TRBJ2-5, with D maybe TRBD2 (6 bases). Germline-derived CDR1 and CDR2 are SGHRS and YFSETQ. Trimming removed 3 bases at V and 2 bases at J, with 14 bases between. This CDR3 has 15 amino acids. CDR3 residues: CASSWGRDSQETQYF. CDR3 DNA: TGCGCCAGCAGCTGGGGACGGGACTCTCAAGAGACCCAGTACTTC.

This clonotype was picked up a small number of times. Written as DNA, the CDR3 is TGTGCCAGCAGCCCTAGGGGGGGGGCGACCCCGGGACGAGGGATATGGGCCCAGTACTTC. It is translated as CASSPRGGATPGRGIWAQYF. This sequence joins TRBV11-2 and TRBJ2-5; tentative D call: TRBD2 (7 bases). V lost 5 bases to trimming and J lost 9 bases, with 37 bases between them. The CDR3 totals 20 residues. From germline, CDR1 is SGHAT and CDR2 FQNNGV.

This clonotype occurred a few times. The chain links TRBV6-2 or TRBV6-3 to TRBJ1-5; the D gene is possibly TRBD1 (5 bases). V lost 7 bases to trimming and J lost 3 bases, with 10 bases between them. Looked up from germline, CDR1 is MNHEY and CDR2 is SVGEGT. The CDR3 extends over 13 amino acids. CDR3 DNA: TGTGCCAGCAACTGGGACGTCAATCAGCCCCAGCATTTT. Its protein is CASNWDVNQPQHF.

This clonotype has a count of ten or more. This rearrangement joins TRBV25-1 to TRBJ2-5; 8 bases map to TRBD2. Germline CDR1 is MGHDK and CDR2 is SYGVNS. This CDR3 region has 14 residues. V was pared by 2 bases and J by 3 bases, with 2 bases of the junction left unmatched. Here the CDR3 reads CASSEAGGKETQYF. The CDR3 DNA follows: TGTGCCAGCAGTGAAGCGGGGGGAAAAGAGACCCAGTACTTC. Full variable domain (missing parts from reference TRBV25-1 and TRBJ2-5): EADIYQTPRYLVIGTGKKITLECSQTMGHDKMYWYQQDPGMELHLIHYSYGVNSTEKGDLSSESTVSRIRTEHFPLTLESARPSHTSQYLCASSEAGGKETQYFGPGTRLLVL.

The chain has TRBV5-1 and TRBJ2-5, with 7 bases that match TRBD2. The CDR3 covers 14 residues. Looked up from germline, CDR1 is SGHRS and CDR2 is YFSETQ. V shed 7 bases, J shed 2 bases, and the junction held 8 bases outside the gene matches. The CDR3 DNA sequence: TGCGCCAGCCACCTGGGACTATCTCAAGAGACCCAGTACTTC. Translating gives CASHLGLSQETQYF.

The chain has TRBV7-3 and TRBJ2-7, with TRBD2 as a possible D gene (5 bases). The CDR3 consists of 15 residues. The germline V gene encodes CDR1 SGHTA and CDR2 FQGTGA. The V and J ends lost 5 bases and 1 base respectively, with 15 bases between them. CDR3 bases: TGTGCCAGCAGCCCCGGTGGGAGTCCGTCCTACGAGCAGTACTTC. Translation: CASSPGGSPSYEQYF.

This chain joins TRBV4-1 and TRBJ2-2; TRBD2 matches at 8 bases. The V segment lost 0 bases and the J segment 0 bases; nucleotides outside the gene matches: 3. The CDR3 runs to 17 residues. The V gene's germline CDR1 is MGHRA and CDR2 YSYEKL. In DNA, the CDR3 is TGCGCCAGCAGCCAAGAAGGGCGGGGGGCGAACACCGGGGAGCTGTTTTTT. Translated: CASSQEGRGANTGELFF.

The chain links TRBV6-5 to TRBJ2-7; D is perhaps TRBD2 (6 bases). Deletions cut 0 bases from V and 3 bases from J, with 9 bases between. The germline V gene encodes CDR1 MNHEY and CDR2 SVGAGI. There are 14 residues in the CDR3. The chain's CDR3 is CASSYSQGGYEQYV. In nucleotides, the CDR3 is TGTGCCAGCAGTTACTCGCAGGGAGGCTACGAGCAGTACGTC.